The entry below describes one TCR beta chain. The V gene end was trimmed by 0 bases and the J gene end by 0 bases; junction bases not matched to a gene: 3. There are 16 residues in the CDR3. In germline, CDR1 is ENHRY, CDR2 SYGVKD. How the authors handled the data: Nucleated cell number was recorded as an estimate derived from reference gene primer amplification. The protocol was immunoSEQ multiplex PCR, while the TCRdb copy is restricted to in-frame clones and leaves out a portion. V, J and clone size reflect that table, while D and trimming were determined from the DNA. The table has 160,000 or so clones, about nine tenths seen once; the top ten hold roughly 4%. These data are taken from a study of blood T cell repertoires in COVID-19. About the study: Sites in the United States, Italy and Spain provided acute and convalescent COVID-19 samples. Sample material is recorded as cDNA or gDNA derived from T cells, B-cell-depleted T cells, or PBMCs.

The source material was peripheral blood. The source is a woman in her 70s with acute or convalescent COVID-19. The V call is TRBV10-3, the J call TRBJ1-2, with 8 bases aligning to TRBD1. CDR3 sequence: CAISESGTGPNYGYTF. The CDR3 DNA reads TGTGCCATCAGTGAGTCCGGGACAGGCCCTAACTATGGCTACACCTTC.